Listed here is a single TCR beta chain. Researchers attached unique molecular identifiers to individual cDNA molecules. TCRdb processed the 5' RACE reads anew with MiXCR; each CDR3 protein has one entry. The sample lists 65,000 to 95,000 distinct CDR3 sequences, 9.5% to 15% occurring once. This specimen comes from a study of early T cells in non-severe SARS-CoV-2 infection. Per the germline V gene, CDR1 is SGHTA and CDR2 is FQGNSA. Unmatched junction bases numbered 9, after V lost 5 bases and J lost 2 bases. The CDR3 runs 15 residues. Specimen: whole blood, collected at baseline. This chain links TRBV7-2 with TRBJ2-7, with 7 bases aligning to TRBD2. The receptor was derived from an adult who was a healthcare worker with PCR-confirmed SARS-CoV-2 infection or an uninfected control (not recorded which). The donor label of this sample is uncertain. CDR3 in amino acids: CASSLQMGLTYEQYF. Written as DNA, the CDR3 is TGTGCCAGCAGCCTTCAAATGGGACTAACCTACGAGCAGTACTTC.